The clone carrying this T cell receptor (beta chain) came up once. The repertoire was sequenced with immunoSEQ multiplex PCR; TCRdb's copy has only in-frame clones and lacks some. The table shows over 350,000 clones, with roughly 90% occurring only once. This CDR3 has 13 amino acids. V gave up 5 bases and J gave up 6 bases, with 12 bases separating them. The germline CDR1 and CDR2 sequences are LNHDA and SQIVND (reference sequence). The sample belongs to a study of blood T cell repertoires in COVID-19. Study summary: PBMCs, B-cell-depleted T cells, or T cells provided the cDNA or gDNA that made up the material.

The receptor's source is a woman in her twenties or thirties with active or convalescent COVID-19. The sequenced sample was peripheral blood. The chain recombines TRBV19 with TRBJ2-3, with D possibly matching TRBD1 (8 bases). The CDR3 DNA reads TGTGCCAGTAGTGGACAGGGAGGGGATACGCAGTATTTT. Translating gives CASSGQGGDTQYF.